The source of this T cell receptor beta chain is a study of naive and memory T cell subsets. Study-level findings and limits: Diversity fell and Gini index rose from naive through CM, EM, EMRA.

This clonotype was picked up a small number of times. Antigen: not known. Two oligonucleotides, mixed equimolar, formed the beta constant-region primer covering TRBC1 and TRBC2. Ligated cDNA was amplified by four rounds of PCR with nested alpha and beta constant-region primers and SP2. TCRdb re-derived calls from the UMI-ligation and nested PCR reads in MiXCR, one entry per CDR3 protein. The sample gives some 83,000 distinct CDR3 sequences, 9% of which show up once; less than 1.5% is in the top ten. Germline CDR1 reads MDHEN; CDR2 reads SYDVKM. V lost 4 bases, J lost 2 bases, and 8 bases stayed unmatched. CDR3 size: 15 residues.

This sequence originates from a human donor in good health. The sequenced sample consisted of naive CD8+ T cells from blood. The V gene is TRBV28, the J gene TRBJ2-7; 7 bases align to TRBD1. In nucleotides, the CDR3 is TGTGCCAGCAGTTCCGGACAGGAATTCCCCTACGAGCAGTACTTC. Amino acids: CASSSGQEFPYEQYF.